This T cell receptor beta chain comes out of a study of blood T cell repertoires in COVID-19. Libraries were prepared by immunoSEQ multiplex PCR; TCRdb keeps only in-frame clonotypes and omits some of them. The sample lists roughly 220,000 clones; around 80% were seen once. CDR3 length: 15 amino acids. Germline V CDR1 and CDR2: SGHNT, YENEEA. After removal of 4 bases from V and 5 bases from J, the junction contained 7 bases not matched to a gene. This chain connects TRBV11-3 to TRBJ2-5; 10 nucleotides agree with TRBD1. The sample comprised peripheral blood. This clonotype was obtained from a woman between 35 and 50 years old who had recovered from COVID-19. The CDR3 sequence is CASSSRTGGGETQYF. CDR3 coding DNA: TGTGCCAGCAGCTCCCGGACAGGGGGAGGGGAGACCCAGTACTTC. Combining the CDR3 with reference TRBV11-3 and TRBJ2-5 gives the whole variable domain EAGVVQSPRYKIIEKKQPVAFWCNPISGHNTLYWYLQNLGQGPELLIRYENEEAVDDSQLPKDRFSAERLKGVDSTLKIQPAELGDSAVYLCASSSRTGGGETQYFGPGTRLLVL.